Listed here are 24 T cell receptor beta chains from one sample, sequenced in a study of blood T cell repertoires in COVID-19. Using immunoSEQ multiplex PCR, the repertoire was profiled, and TCRdb retains in-frame clones only, with some absent. The sample shows hundreds of thousands of clones, 83% of them seen only once. Input material: peripheral blood. The receptors here all came from a woman aged 40 to 50 with active or convalescent COVID-19.

The genes are TRBV10-3 and TRBJ2-7; TRBD1 matches 7 bases. Germline V gene lookup returns CDR1 ENHRY and CDR2 SYGVKD. The CDR3 is 13 residues long. V gave up 6 bases and J gave up 5 bases; unmatched junction bases: 7. CDR3 bases: TGTGCCATCAGCAGACAGGGTAACGACGAGCAGTACTTC. Its translation: CAISRQGNDEQYF.

The chain couples TRBV19 to TRBJ2-3, with D perhaps TRBD2 (7 bases). CDR3 size: 15 residues. The germline CDR1 and CDR2 sequences are LNHDA and SQIVND (reference sequence). V lost 7 bases and J lost 4, with 18 bases in between. The CDR3 DNA reads as TGTGCCAGTAATCTCGGGGGGCCCTTCGCAGATACGCAGTATTTT. It codes for CASNLGGPFADTQYF.

This chain joins TRBV6-5 and TRBJ2-7; 7 bases are shared with TRBD2. There are 15 residues in the CDR3. Germline-derived CDR1 and CDR2 are MNHEY and SVGAGI. V was pared by 3 bases and J by 2 bases, with 7 bases of the junction left unmatched. For the CDR3, the DNA is TGTGCCAGCAGTTATGGGGAGGGACCCCCCTACGAGCAGTACTTC. Amino acids: CASSYGEGPPYEQYF.

The rearrangement links TRBV6-2 or TRBV6-3 to TRBJ2-3; D uncertain. V was trimmed by 0 bases and J by 6 bases, leaving 7 bases between them. From germline, CDR1 is MNHEY and CDR2 SVGEGT. The CDR3 totals 13 residues. The CDR3 sequence is CASSYSGADTQYF. DNA for the CDR3: TGTGCCAGCAGTTACTCCGGAGCGGATACGCAGTATTTT.

The J gene is TRBJ1-2, the V gene TRBV28; 9 positions match TRBD1. V trimming: 6 bases; J trimming: 2 bases; junction bases outside the gene matches: 4. The CDR3 runs 14 residues. Germline CDR1 and CDR2: MDHEN and SYDVKM. The CDR3 coding sequence is TGTGCCAGCAGCCCCGGGACAGGGAACTATGGCTACACCTTC. Its translation: CASSPGTGNYGYTF.

In this sample, this clone turned up once. V gene TRBV2 combines with J gene TRBJ2-1; 10 positions match TRBD1. Germline V gives CDR1 SNHLY, CDR2 FYNNEI. The J segment lost 8 bases and the V segment lost 6 bases, leaving 10 bases of the junction unmatched. The CDR3 spans 15 residues. The CDR3 here is CASSGDRGGIDEQFF. CDR3 nucleotide sequence: TGTGCCAGCAGCGGGGACAGGGGAGGGATAGATGAGCAGTTCTTC.

This sequence joins TRBV30 and TRBJ2-3, with D unclear. Trimming stripped 6 bases from V and 5 bases from J, with 9 bases between. There are 11 residues in the CDR3. Germline V gene lookup returns CDR1 GTSNPN and CDR2 SVGIG (reference sequence). In DNA form, the CDR3 reads TGTGCCTGTCAATCCGGAGATACGCAGTATTTT. It yields the protein CACQSGDTQYF.

There are a few counts of this clone. The gene calls are TRBV4-1 and TRBJ1-5, with TRBD1 matching over 8 bases. The CDR3 is 15 amino acids. Germline-derived CDR1 and CDR2 are MGHRA and YSYEKL. The V gene end was trimmed by 0 bases and the J gene end by 5 bases; junction bases not matched to a gene: 3. The chain's CDR3 is CASSQESGGHQPQHF. In nucleotides, the CDR3 is TGCGCCAGCAGCCAAGAATCAGGGGGCCATCAGCCCCAGCATTTT.

DNA for the CDR3: TGTGCCTGGAGAACTCTGGAGACCCAGTACTTC. Translated, it gives CAWRTLETQYF. The V call is TRBV30, the J call TRBJ2-5; D unclear. Per germline, CDR1 GTSNPN and CDR2 SVGIG (reference sequence). The V end was cut by 3 bases, the J end by 5 bases, with 7 bases between. The CDR3 totals 11 residues. Drawing the rest from reference TRBV30 and TRBJ2-5, the complete variable domain is SQTIHQWPATLVQPVGSPLSLECTVEGTSNPNLYWYRQAAGRGLQLLFYSVGIGQISSEVPQNLSASRPQDRQFILSSKKLLLSDSGFYLCAWRTLETQYFGPGTRLLVL.

In DNA, the CDR3 is TGTGCCTGGGATGGGACTAGCGGGAGGAGCACCGGGGAGCTGTTTTTT. Its translation is CAWDGTSGRSTGELFF. The chain employs TRBV30 and TRBJ2-2, with 15 positions matching TRBD2. The CDR3 spans 16 residues. V was pared by 5 bases and J by 4 bases, with 5 bases of the junction left unmatched. Germline CDR1 and CDR2: GTSNPN and SVGIG (reference sequence). The variable domain in full, with the rest retrieved from reference TRBV30 and TRBJ2-2, is SQTIHQWPATLVQPVGSPLSLECTVEGTSNPNLYWYRQAAGRGLQLLFYSVGIGQISSEVPQNLSASRPQDRQFILSSKKLLLSDSGFYLCAWDGTSGRSTGELFFGEGSRLTVL.

This chain connects TRBV20-1 to TRBJ1-2; 9 bases line up with TRBD1. From germline, CDR1 is DFQATT and CDR2 SNEGSKA (reference sequence). The ends lost 3 bases at V and 4 bases at J; junction bases unmatched: 12. The CDR3 runs to 16 residues. As DNA, the CDR3 is TGCAGTGCTAGTGAAACCACTTCGACAGGGGGCTATGGCTACACCTTC. Translated, it gives CSASETTSTGGYGYTF.

The chain carries TRBV10-2 and TRBJ1-5; D is possibly TRBD1 (6 bases). Trimming cost V 5 bases and J 5 bases, with 10 bases left between them. This CDR3 has 13 amino acids. Germline-derived CDR1 and CDR2 are WSHSY and SAAADI. The CDR3: CASSRQEDQPQHF. In DNA form, the CDR3 reads TGCGCCAGCAGTCGACAGGAGGATCAGCCCCAGCATTTT.

This chain uses TRBV6-6 with TRBJ2-1; 8 bases agree with TRBD2. The germline V gene has CDR1 MNHNY and CDR2 SVGAGI (reference sequence). This CDR3 has 15 amino acids. V shed 10 bases and J 3 bases; nucleotides not matched to a gene: 11. As DNA, the CDR3 is TGTGCCACGGAAGCGGGAGTCTCCGACTACAATGAGCAGTTCTTC. This gives the protein CATEAGVSDYNEQFF.

V gene TRBV5-1 combines with J gene TRBJ2-1; D is possibly TRBD1 (6 bases). V lost 7 bases and J 1 base, leaving 15 bases between the germline ends. The CDR3 runs 15 residues. Germline assignment: CDR1 SGHRS and CDR2 YFSETQ. The CDR3 nucleotides read TGCGCCAGCCGCACGCTACAGGGTTCCTACAATGAGCAGTTCTTC. The encoded protein is CASRTLQGSYNEQFF.

The CDR3 region is CASRLGQGLETQYF. CDR3 DNA sequence: TGTGCCAGCAGATTGGGACAGGGTCTAGAGACCCAGTACTTC. V usage is TRBV11-2 and J usage is TRBJ2-5, with 9 bases lining up with TRBD1. The CDR3 totals 14 residues. The V gene end was trimmed by 6 bases and the J gene end by 4 bases; junction bases not matched to a gene: 6. CDR1 is SGHAT, CDR2 FQNNGV, per germline. The variable domain in full, with the rest retrieved from reference TRBV11-2 and TRBJ2-5, is EAGVAQSPRYKIIEKRQSVAFWCNPISGHATLYWYQQILGQGPKLLIQFQNNGVVDDSQLPKDRFSAERLKGVDSTLKIQPAKLEDSAVYLCASRLGQGLETQYFGPGTRLLVL.

The rearrangement links TRBV3-1 (or the pseudogene TRBV3-2) to TRBJ1-2; possible D gene TRBD1, 6 bases. With 1 base removed from V and 6 bases from J, the gap between germline ends came to 15 bases. Germline-derived CDR1 and CDR2 are LGHDT and YNNKEL (reference sequence). This CDR3 is 15 amino acids long. CDR3 protein: CASSQVRGGGHGYTF. The CDR3, as DNA: TGTGCCAGCAGCCAAGTCCGAGGCGGGGGGCATGGCTACACCTTC.

The CDR3 region has the DNA TGCGCCAGCAGCTCGCCAGGGGGCACTGAAGCTTTCTTT. It codes for CASSSPGGTEAFF. V is TRBV5-1 and J is TRBJ1-1, with 7 bases identical to TRBD1. After removal of 3 bases from V and 4 bases from J, the junction contained 3 bases not matched to a gene. This CDR3 spans 13 amino acids. Germline V lookup: CDR1 SGHRS, CDR2 YFSETQ.

The genes are TRBV6-5 and TRBJ1-6, with TRBD1 matching over 7 bases. The CDR3 spans 16 residues. Germline CDR1 is MNHEY and CDR2 is SVGAGI. Losses at the gene ends were 0 bases for V and 6 bases for J; bases not matched to a gene: 5. This chain's CDR3 is CASSYSRQGGNSPLHF. CDR3 in DNA: TGTGCCAGCAGTTACTCGAGGCAGGGGGGTAATTCACCCCTCCACTTT.

The V gene is TRBV3-1 (or the pseudogene TRBV3-2), the J gene TRBJ2-7, with D possibly being TRBD1 (6 bases). The CDR3 is 17 residues long. Per germline, CDR1 LGHDT and CDR2 YNNKEL (reference sequence). V lost 4 bases to trimming and J lost 2 bases, with 21 bases between them. CDR3 sequence: CASSPFGTPDGPYEQYF. CDR3 in DNA: TGTGCCAGCAGCCCCTTTGGGACACCCGATGGACCCTACGAGCAGTACTTC.

The chain is built from TRBV19 and TRBJ1-4; D might be TRBD1 (6 bases). This CDR3 contains 16 residues. Germline values: CDR1 LNHDA, CDR2 SQIVND (reference sequence). V lost 5 bases to trimming and J lost 8 bases, with 21 bases between them. CDR3 amino acids: CASSPPGGAGGEKLFF. CDR3 in DNA: TGTGCCAGTAGTCCCCCTGGGGGGGCAGGAGGGGAAAAACTGTTTTTT. The entire variable domain, with the rest obtained from reference TRBV19 and TRBJ1-4, is as follows: DGGITQSPKYLFRKEGQNVTLSCEQNLNHDAMYWYRQDPGQGLRLIYYSQIVNDFQKGDIAEGYSVSREKKESFPLTVTSAQKNPTAFYLCASSPPGGAGGEKLFFGSGTQLSVL.

V gene TRBV29-1 combines with J gene TRBJ2-5, with D perhaps matching TRBD1 (6 bases). Germline CDR1 is SQVTM and CDR2 is ANQGSEA. Trimming pared 4 bases from V and 1 base from J, leaving 7 bases between. There are 12 residues in the CDR3. The DNA of the CDR3 is TGCAGCGTTGTGGGGGCCCAAGAGACCCAGTACTTC. This codes for CSVVGAQETQYF.

The J gene is TRBJ2-1, the V gene TRBV11-3; 10 nucleotides align to TRBD1. The CDR3 is 15 residues long. Unmatched junction bases numbered 8, after V lost 5 bases and J lost 7 bases. Per the germline V gene, CDR1 is SGHNT and CDR2 is YENEEA. The CDR3: CASSTPGQGSNEQFF. In nucleotides, the CDR3 is TGTGCCAGCAGCACGCCGGGACAGGGGTCTAATGAGCAGTTCTTC.

CDR3 in amino acids: CASSLQAHSNQPQHF. The CDR3, as DNA: TGTGCCAGCAGCTTGCAGGCACATAGCAATCAGCCCCAGCATTTT. The chain has TRBV5-5 and TRBJ1-5, with no clear D. This CDR3 has 15 amino acids. The V gene lost 1 base and the J gene lost 0 bases, with 8 bases spanning the gap. The germline CDR1 and CDR2 sequences are SGHKS and YYEKEE (reference sequence).

The V gene is TRBV5-1, the J gene TRBJ2-7, with 10 bases that match TRBD2. Germline trimming cut 2 bases from V and 1 base from J; bases unmatched to any gene: 3. Germline V CDR1 and CDR2: SGHRS, YFSETQ. The length of the CDR3 is 15 residues. The CDR3 is CASSFLAGESYEQYF. As DNA, the CDR3 is TGCGCCAGCAGCTTTCTAGCGGGAGAGTCCTACGAGCAGTACTTC.